The rows below give T cell receptor beta chains drawn from one sample of a study of glioma-infiltrating T cells after dendritic cell vaccination. The protocol was immunoSEQ multiplex PCR, while the TCRdb copy is restricted to in-frame clones and leaves out a portion. This table has 20,000 to 25,000 clones, more than 65% appearing once. This material consisted of blood, taken before dendritic cell vaccination. All receptors come from a human donor with glioblastoma. CDR3s include the opening cysteine and the closing phenylalanine or tryptophan. A D gene is named only where the DNA matches it firmly. Size tells how often a clone was seen (once, few, many) or the class of an expanded clone, and some rows leave it out.

D | size | length | J | V | DNA | CDR3
TRBD1 | few | 15 | TRBJ1-2 | TRBV5-6 | TGTGCCAGCAGCCCATGGACAGGGGTCGGCTATGGCTACACCTTC | CASSPWTGVGYGYTF
TRBD2 | NA | 14 | TRBJ2-7 | TRBV10-3 | TGTGCCATCAGGGAGACTAGCGGGACGGGTGAGCAGTACTTC | CAIRETSGTGEQYF
NA | NA | 15 | TRBJ1-2 | TRBV7-2 | TGTGCCAGCAGCTTAGTCATCGGGGGGGTGTATGGCTACACCTTC | CASSLVIGGVYGYTF
TRBD1 | NA | 13 | TRBJ1-1 | TRBV6-5 | TGTGCCAGCATTCTATCAGGGGGCACTGAAGCTTTCTTT | CASILSGGTEAFF
TRBD2 | NA | 13 | TRBJ2-7 | TRBV27 | TGTGCCAGCACTAAGCGGGAGTCGCACGAGCAGTACTTC | CASTKRESHEQYF
TRBD2 | few | 14 | TRBJ2-1 | TRBV7-9 | TGTGCCAGCAGCTTCGGCGGGAGCGACAATGAGCAGTTCTTC | CASSFGGSDNEQFF
TRBD1 | few | 15 | TRBJ2-2 | TRBV6-1 | TGTGCCAGCAGAGGACAGGGTGGTAACACCGGGGAGCTGTTTTTT | CASRGQGGNTGELFF
NA | NA | 12 | TRBJ2-4 | TRBV27 | TGTGCCAGCAGGTCCAGGGCATCGGTTCAGTACTTC | CASRSRASVQYF
NA | NA | 13 | TRBJ2-1 | TRBV5-6 | TGTGCCAGCAGCTTGGCAAGAGGCTATGAGCAGTTCTTC | CASSLARGYEQFF
NA | NA | 16 | TRBJ1-1 | TRBV19 | TGTGCCAGTAACCATGGGCCCGGACAGCGGAACACTGAAGCTTTCTTT | CASNHGPGQRNTEAFF
NA | once | 14 | TRBJ1-2 | TRBV15 | TGTGCCACCAGCAGAGATTCTTGGGGGGATGGCTACACCTTC | CATSRDSWGDGYTF
TRBD2 | NA | 18 | TRBJ2-1 | TRBV9 | TGTGCCAGCAGCGTAGAGGGAGCGGGAGGGCCACCGCTGGGTGAGCAGCTCTTC | CASSVEGAGGPPLGEQLF
TRBD2 | NA | 17 | TRBJ2-7 | TRBV27 | TGTGCCAGCAGTTTGTTCTTTACGAGGACTAGCGGCTACGAGCAGTACTTC | CASSLFFTRTSGYEQYF
NA | once | 14 | TRBJ2-3 | TRBV6-6 | TGTGCCAGTCGGGTCGGAGGACCCACAGATACGCAGTATTTT | CASRVGGPTDTQYF
TRBD1 | NA | 15 | TRBJ2-1 | TRBV29-1 | TGCAGCGTCTCTGAGACAGGGAGCTCCTACAATGAGCAGTTCTTC | CSVSETGSSYNEQFF
TRBD1 | NA | 15 | TRBJ2-1 | TRBV6-1 | TGTGCCAGCCTATCAACAGGGGGCCGAGGTAATGAGCAGTTCTTC | CASLSTGGRGNEQFF
NA | few | 14 | TRBJ1-5 | TRBV4-1 | TGCGCCAGCAGCTCAGATCGGGGGGCTAGACCCCAGCATTTT | CASSSDRGARPQHF
NA | NA | 15 | TRBJ2-1 | TRBV7-3 | TGTGCCAGCAGCCCAAGTGGGACTGGTGGCGATGAGCAGTTCTTC | CASSPSGTGGDEQFF
TRBD1 | NA | 16 | TRBJ2-1 | TRBV27 | TGTGCCAGCTCCTCTCGATCCGGGACAGGGGGGGGAGAGCAGTTCTTC | CASSSRSGTGGGEQFF
TRBD1 | NA | 16 | TRBJ2-7 | TRBV28 | TGTGCCAGCAGTCAATTAAGGGCCATACAGGGGTACGAGCAGTACTTC | CASSQLRAIQGYEQYF
NA | NA | 12 | TRBJ2-7 | TRBV5-6 | TGTGCCAGCAGCGGGGCGGACTACGAGCAGTACTTC | CASSGADYEQYF
NA | NA | 13 | TRBJ2-3 | TRBV4-2 | TGTGCCAGCAGCCGAGACCCTCGGGATACGCAGTATTTT | CASSRDPRDTQYF